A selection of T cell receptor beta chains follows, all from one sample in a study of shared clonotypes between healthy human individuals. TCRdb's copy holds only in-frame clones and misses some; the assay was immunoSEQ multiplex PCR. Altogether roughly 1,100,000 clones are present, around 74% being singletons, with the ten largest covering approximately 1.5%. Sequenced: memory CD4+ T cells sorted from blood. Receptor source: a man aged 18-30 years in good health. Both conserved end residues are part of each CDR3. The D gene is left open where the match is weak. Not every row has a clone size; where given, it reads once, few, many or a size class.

CASSQDWGTSYTGELFF | TGCGCCAGCAGCCAAGATTGGGGAACTAGCTACACCGGGGAGCTGTTTTTT | - | TRBJ2-2 | TRBV4-3 | -
CASSVDGGAYNEQFF | TGTGCCAGCAGCGTAGATGGCGGGGCGTACAATGAGCAGTTCTTC | - | TRBJ2-1 | TRBV9 | -
CASSLPDRGRRGYTF | TGTGCCAGCAGCTTGCCGGACAGGGGGCGACGGGGCTACACCTTC | TRBD1 | TRBJ1-2 | TRBV7-2 | -
CASSHGQGSYEQYF | TGCGCCAGCAGCCATGGACAGGGTTCCTACGAGCAGTACTTC | TRBD1 | TRBJ2-7 | TRBV4-1 | -
CASSGGRGLTGELFF | TGCGCCAGCAGTGGAGGCAGGGGGCTCACCGGGGAGCTGTTTTTT | TRBD1 | TRBJ2-2 | TRBV10-1 | once
CASSYTGSPYEQYF | TGTGCCAGCAGTTATACAGGGAGCCCCTACGAGCAGTACTTC | - | TRBJ2-7 | TRBV2 | -
CASSLGGNSYNEQFF | TGCGCCAGCAGCTTGGGAGGAAACTCCTACAATGAGCAGTTCTTC | - | TRBJ2-1 | TRBV5-1 | -
CASDGQGASSNQPQHF | TGTGCCAGCGATGGACAGGGGGCCTCCAGCAATCAGCCCCAGCATTTT | TRBD1 | TRBJ1-5 | TRBV2 | -
CAISEGVGGSEAFF | TGTGCCATCAGTGAAGGGGTTGGGGGATCTGAAGCTTTCTTT | - | TRBJ1-1 | TRBV10-3 | -
CASSVKLSGSTDTQYF | TGTGCCAGCAGCGTAAAACTTAGCGGGAGCACAGATACGCAGTATTTT | TRBD2 | TRBJ2-3 | TRBV9 | -
CASSLFTPGWEGYTF | TGTGCCAGCAGCCTTTTCACGCCAGGGTGGGAGGGCTACACCTTC | - | TRBJ1-2 | TRBV5-6 | -
CAISSDRGAQFF | TGTGCCATCAGTTCGGACAGGGGGGCGCAGTTCTTC | TRBD1 | TRBJ2-1 | TRBV10-3 | -
CASSSASMGEQYF | TGTGCCAGCAGTTCCGCTTCTATGGGCGAGCAGTACTTC | - | TRBJ2-7 | TRBV6-6 | -
CASSLDGNEQFF | TGTGCCAGCAGCTTGGACGGTAATGAGCAGTTCTTC | - | TRBJ2-1 | TRBV7-2 | few
CASSLGGGGSQYF | TGTGCCAGCAGCTTAGGCGGAGGGGGCTCCCAGTACTTC | - | TRBJ2-5 | TRBV7-6 | -
CASSSNSYYGYTF | TGCGCCAGCAGCTCCAACAGCTACTATGGCTACACCTTC | - | TRBJ1-2 | TRBV5-1 | many
CASGWALYF | TGTGCCAGCGGGTGGGCCCTGTACTTC | - | TRBJ2-7 | TRBV2 | -
CASSLMTGGKYEQYF | TGTGCCAGCAGTCTCATGACAGGGGGCAAGTACGAGCAGTACTTC | TRBD1 | TRBJ2-7 | TRBV28 | -